Listed here are 32 T cell receptor beta chains from one sample, sequenced in a study of cytomegalovirus exposure and HLA in healthy donors. Only in-frame clones appear in the TCRdb table, and some are missing; sequencing was by immunoSEQ multiplex PCR. The sample shows 140,000 or so clones, approximately 93% of them seen only once. What was sequenced was PBMCs. The receptors here all came from a man aged 18 to 30 in good health and CMV-seronegative.

J is TRBJ2-3 and V is TRBV30, with 14 bases identical to TRBD2. Germline V gene lookup returns CDR1 GTSNPN and CDR2 SVGIG (reference sequence). The CDR3 has 19 residues. V trimming: 2 bases; J trimming: 2 bases; junction bases outside the gene matches: 12. CDR3 sequence (DNA): TGTGCCTGGAGTATGGGACTAGCGGGGGCCGGATATCTCACAGATACGCAGTATTTT. This encodes CAWSMGLAGAGYLTDTQYF. Complete variable domain (other parts from reference TRBV30 and TRBJ2-3): SQTIHQWPATLVQPVGSPLSLECTVEGTSNPNLYWYRQAAGRGLQLLFYSVGIGQISSEVPQNLSASRPQDRQFILSSKKLLLSDSGFYLCAWSMGLAGAGYLTDTQYFGPGTRLTVL.

V usage is TRBV29-1 and J usage is TRBJ2-7; TRBD2 aligns across 8 bases. CDR1 is SQVTM and CDR2 is ANQGSEA in the germline V gene. J was trimmed by 10 bases and V by 4 bases; bases with no gene match: 6. CDR3 length: 11 amino acids. Written as DNA, the CDR3 is TGCAGCGTTGTGGTTAGCGGGAAACAGTACGTC. This sequence encodes CSVVVSGKQYV.

The J gene is TRBJ1-6, the V gene TRBV14; 7 nucleotides align to TRBD1. Trimming took 5 bases from V and 6 from J; bases not matched to a gene: 4. The CDR3 has 14 amino acids. CDR1 is SGHDN and CDR2 is FVKESK in the germline V gene. The CDR3 sequence is CASSSGTANSPLHF. The CDR3 DNA is TGTGCCAGCAGCTCCGGGACAGCTAATTCACCCCTCCACTTT.

Ten or more counts support this clone. The chain links TRBV11-2 to TRBJ1-1; unclear D gene. The V end lost 0 bases, the J end lost 0 bases, and 5 bases lay between the germline ends. This CDR3 has 14 residues. Germline V CDR1 and CDR2: SGHAT, FQNNGV. CDR3 amino acids: CASSLDRMNTEAFF. CDR3 coding DNA: TGTGCCAGCAGCTTAGACAGAATGAACACTGAAGCTTTCTTT.

The rearrangement uses TRBV21-1 and TRBJ2-7; the table's TRBD1 call for D was not verified on the DNA. TRBV21-1 is recorded as a pseudogene. The CDR3 is 16 amino acids. The CDR3 spells CASSKSEGQQTYEQYF. CDR3 DNA: TGTGCCAGCAGCAAATCCGAGGGACAGCAGACCTACGAGCAGTACTTC.

The chain couples TRBV16 to TRBJ1-2; 9 bases are shared with TRBD1. Germline CDR1 and CDR2: KGHSY and FQNENV. The J segment lost 3 bases and the V segment lost 4 bases, leaving 15 bases of the junction unmatched. This CDR3 is 18 amino acids long. The CDR3 nucleotides read TGTGCCAGCAGCCCCCTAGATCCCCCACAGGGGGCAGACTATGGCTACACCTTC. This encodes CASSPLDPPQGADYGYTF.

In its sample, this clone was seen a few times. V usage is TRBV5-1 and J usage is TRBJ2-1; D is possibly TRBD2 (6 bases). This CDR3 has 14 amino acids. Germline-derived CDR1 and CDR2 are SGHRS and YFSETQ. The V gene lost 3 bases and the J gene lost 5 bases, with 12 bases spanning the gap. The CDR3 protein is CASSSGGINNEQFF. CDR3 in DNA: TGCGCCAGCAGCTCCGGCGGGATTAACAATGAGCAGTTCTTC. The variable domain in full, completed from reference TRBV5-1 and TRBJ2-1, reads KAGVTQTPRYLIKTRGQQVTLSCSPISGHRSVSWYQQTPGQGLQFLFEYFSETQRNKGNFPGRFSGRQFSNSRSEMNVSTLELGDSALYLCASSSGGINNEQFFGPGTRLTVL.

The V call is TRBV29-1, the J call TRBJ2-1; 7 nucleotides line up with TRBD2. V lost 4 bases to trimming and J lost 9 bases; unmatched junction nucleotides: 9. This CDR3 spans 13 amino acids. Germline V gene sequence: CDR1 SQVTM, CDR2 ANQGSEA. The DNA for the CDR3 is TGCAGCGTTGGGGGCGGGGGAAGTAGTGAGCAGTTCTTC. It translates to CSVGGGGSSEQFF.

The chain combines TRBV14 with TRBJ2-7, with 11 bases that match TRBD1. J gave up 3 bases and V 4 bases, and 11 bases lay outside the gene matches. From germline, CDR1 is SGHDN and CDR2 FVKESK. The CDR3 is 17 amino acids. Written as DNA, the CDR3 is TGTGCCAGCAGCCCCGGACAGGGGGCTCCTCGATTCTACGAGCAGTACTTC. Its translation is CASSPGQGAPRFYEQYF.

This chain uses TRBV7-9 with TRBJ1-2; 7 bases fit TRBD1. The CDR3 contains 16 residues. With V trimmed by 5 bases and J by 2 bases, 11 bases remained unmatched. CDR1 and CDR2 from the germline V gene are SEHNR and FQNEAQ (reference sequence). The CDR3 region has the DNA TGTGCCAGCAGCCCAGGGGGTACGGGTGGGAACTATGGCTACACCTTC. This translates into CASSPGGTGGNYGYTF.

This chain joins TRBV5-1 and TRBJ1-2, with a weak D call TRBD1 (6 bases). Trimming removed 5 bases at V and 0 bases at J, with 20 bases between. Per the germline V gene, CDR1 is SGHRS and CDR2 is YFSETQ. The CDR3 spans 17 residues. CDR3 nucleotide sequence: TGCGCCAGCAGAGGGGACACCTCCTTTAGAGCTAACTATGGCTACACCTTC. Translating it yields CASRGDTSFRANYGYTF.

The V and J genes are TRBV18 and TRBJ2-5, with a tentative D call TRBD2 (6 bases). The V gene's germline CDR1 is KGHSH and CDR2 LQKENI. Trimming cost V 3 bases and J 5 bases, with 10 bases left between them. CDR3 length: 13 amino acids. The CDR3 spells CASSPPGEETQYF. The CDR3, as DNA: TGTGCCAGCTCACCCCCGGGGGAGGAGACCCAGTACTTC.

The J gene is TRBJ2-2, the V gene TRBV18; 10 bases fit TRBD2. CDR3 size: 19 residues. Germline V gene sequence: CDR1 KGHSH, CDR2 LQKENI. The V gene end was trimmed by 2 bases and the J gene end by 1 base; junction bases not matched to a gene: 10. DNA of the CDR3: TGTGCCAGCTCACCAAGAATTTTAGCGGGGGGATTGAACACCGGGGAGCTGTTTTTT. Its protein is CASSPRILAGGLNTGELFF.

The chain joins TRBV5-1 to TRBJ1-3; unclear D gene. Germline CDR1 SGHRS, CDR2 YFSETQ. The CDR3 consists of 15 residues. Trimming took 4 bases from V and 4 from J, leaving 15 bases between them. CDR3 coding DNA: TGCGCCAGCAGCCCTACTGAGGGTACCGGAAACACCATATATTTT. It yields the protein CASSPTEGTGNTIYF.

In this sample, this clone turned up once. The V gene is TRBV9, the J gene TRBJ2-3; 9 bases agree with TRBD2. Trimming took 1 base from V and 2 from J; bases not matched to a gene: 2. Germline CDR1 SGDLS, CDR2 YYNGEE. There are 15 residues in the CDR3. CDR3 loop: CASSVSGGTTDTQYF. The CDR3 DNA reads TGTGCCAGCAGCGTAAGCGGGGGGACCACAGATACGCAGTATTTT. Using reference TRBV9 and TRBJ2-3 for the parts outside the CDR3, the full variable domain is DSGVTQTPKHLITATGQRVTLRCSPRSGDLSVYWYQQSLDQGLQFLIQYYNGEERAKGNILERFSAQQFPDLHSELNLSSLELGDSALYFCASSVSGGTTDTQYFGPGTRLTVL.

The chain uses TRBV7-9 and TRBJ2-7; 10 bases map to TRBD1. From germline, CDR1 is SEHNR and CDR2 FQNEAQ (reference sequence). V trimming: 5 bases; J trimming: 0 bases; junction bases outside the gene matches: 7. This CDR3 has 16 amino acids. CDR3 loop: CASSQDRGLHSYEQYF. The CDR3 DNA reads TGTGCCAGCAGCCAAGACAGGGGGCTGCACTCCTACGAGCAGTACTTC.

This clone was found once. This chain links TRBV7-9 with TRBJ2-1, with a tentative D call TRBD2 (5 bases). V lost 5 bases and J 8 bases, leaving 16 bases between the germline ends. Looked up from germline, CDR1 is SEHNR and CDR2 is FQNEAQ (reference sequence). This CDR3 spans 14 amino acids. Here the CDR3 DNA reads TGTGCCAGCAGCATCACCGGGGTGGTGGATGAGCAGTTCTTC. Translated: CASSITGVVDEQFF.

The genes are TRBV5-1 and TRBJ2-1; a weak D match, TRBD2 (8 bases). V was trimmed by 7 bases and J by 4 bases, leaving 21 bases between them. The CDR3 extends over 16 amino acids. CDR1 and CDR2 from the germline V gene are SGHRS and YFSETQ. In nucleotides, the CDR3 is TGCGCCAGCTACTCTTTAGCGGGACAGAGATACAATGAGCAGTTCTTC. The encoded protein is CASYSLAGQRYNEQFF.

The chain recombines TRBV9 with TRBJ1-2; the match to TRBD1 covers 7 bases. Per the germline V gene, CDR1 is SGDLS and CDR2 is YYNGEE. This CDR3 contains 14 residues. V lost 2 bases and J lost 7; bases outside the gene matches: 8. The CDR3 DNA sequence: TGTGCCAGCAGCGTGCCCGGGACAGCGGGTGGCTACACCTTC. This encodes CASSVPGTAGGYTF.

The chain links TRBV5-1 to TRBJ2-1, with 7 bases aligning to TRBD1. J lost 4 bases, V lost 4 bases, and 2 bases had no gene match. Per germline, CDR1 SGHRS and CDR2 YFSETQ. This CDR3 spans 13 amino acids. The CDR3 nucleotides read TGCGCCAGCAGCCCGGGACAGTACAATGAGCAGTTCTTC. Protein product: CASSPGQYNEQFF.

The chain joins TRBV5-4 to TRBJ2-1; 9 nucleotides agree with TRBD1. The CDR3 is made up of 16 amino acids. CDR1 and CDR2 from the germline V gene are SGHNT and YYREEE (reference sequence). J was trimmed by 6 bases and V by 1 base; bases with no gene match: 8. Written as DNA, the CDR3 is TGTGCCAGCAGCTTGCCCAGGACAGGGGACGGCAATGAGCAGTTCTTC. Protein: CASSLPRTGDGNEQFF.

The chain uses TRBV5-1 and TRBJ2-7; 7 bases align to TRBD1. The CDR3 is made up of 15 amino acids. After removal of 7 bases from V and 4 bases from J, the junction contained 14 bases not matched to a gene. Looked up from germline, CDR1 is SGHRS and CDR2 is YFSETQ. This chain's CDR3 is CASSITGTVSYEQYF. DNA for the CDR3: TGCGCCAGCTCAATAACCGGGACAGTAAGTTACGAGCAGTACTTC.

This chain connects TRBV12-5 to TRBJ2-1, with TRBD2 matching 8 bases. Germline-derived CDR1 and CDR2 are LGHNT and FRNRAP. CDR3 length: 13 residues. The junction had 2 bases not matched to a gene; V was cut back by 2 bases and J by 8 bases. The CDR3 reads CASGLRREDEQFF. The CDR3 nucleotides read TGTGCTAGTGGTTTGCGGCGGGAGGATGAGCAGTTCTTC.

As to this clone: Other DNA variants within this sample encode the same CDR3. The chain couples TRBV27 to TRBJ1-1; TRBD1 might be the D (6 bases). This CDR3 comprises 13 residues. The ends were cut back, 5 bases at V and 5 bases at J, with 12 bases in the middle. Germline V CDR1 and CDR2: MNHEY, SMNVEV (reference sequence). CDR3 nucleotides: TGTGCCAGCAGTCTAGGGGGTGGAACTGAAGCTTTCTTT. Amino acids: CASSLGGGTEAFF.

This chain links TRBV2 with TRBJ2-3, with 13 bases matching TRBD2. In germline, CDR1 is SNHLY, CDR2 FYNNEI. The trim removed 7 bases at V and 2 bases at J, leaving 6 bases unmatched. This CDR3 spans 16 amino acids. In DNA, the CDR3 is TGTGCCAGCACCCTAGGGACTAGCGGGGCCACAGATACGCAGTATTTT. This codes for CASTLGTSGATDTQYF. Filled out from reference TRBV2 and TRBJ2-3, the complete variable domain reads EPEVTQTPSHQVTQMGQEVILRCVPISNHLYFYWYRQILGQKVEFLVSFYNNEISEKSEIFDDQFSVERPDGSNFTLKIRSTKLEDSAMYFCASTLGTSGATDTQYFGPGTRLTVL.

The chain links TRBV6-1 to TRBJ1-1, with 9 bases matching TRBD1. Per germline, CDR1 MNHNS and CDR2 SASEGT. With 7 bases clipped from V and 1 base from J, the junction kept 4 bases outside the gene matches. This CDR3 has 14 residues. CDR3 coding DNA: TGTGCCAGCAATCACAGGGGGCCGAACACTGAAGCTTTCTTT. Amino acids: CASNHRGPNTEAFF.

The chain couples TRBV7-2 to TRBJ1-5; 10 bases match TRBD1. J was trimmed by 6 bases and V by 3 bases; bases with no gene match: 2. Germline assignment: CDR1 SGHTA and CDR2 FQGNSA. The CDR3 has 14 residues. This CDR3 reads CASSLTGGGQPQHF. CDR3 DNA: TGTGCCAGCAGCTTGACAGGGGGCGGTCAGCCCCAGCATTTT.

The rearrangement links TRBV30 to TRBJ2-2, with D possibly matching TRBD2 (5 bases). V was cut by 8 bases and J by 4 bases, with 11 bases left in between. Per germline, CDR1 GTSNPN and CDR2 SVGIG (reference sequence). The CDR3 loop spans 12 amino acids. CDR3 sequence reads: CAETRGTGELFF. The CDR3 nucleotides are TGTGCCGAAACTAGAGGCACCGGGGAGCTGTTTTTT.

The chain joins TRBV19 to TRBJ1-1, with a tentative D call TRBD1 (5 bases). The germline V gene has CDR1 LNHDA and CDR2 SQIVND (reference sequence). The CDR3 sequence is 14 residues long. With 3 bases removed from V and 4 bases from J, the gap between germline ends came to 12 bases. In nucleotides, the CDR3 is TGTGCCAGTAGTATGAAACAGGATCGCACTGAAGCTTTCTTT. Protein: CASSMKQDRTEAFF.

The chain carries TRBV4-1 and TRBJ2-3, with a possible D match to TRBD2 (5 bases). CDR1 is MGHRA and CDR2 is YSYEKL in the germline V gene. The CDR3 loop spans 16 amino acids. The V end lost 1 base, the J end lost 2 bases, and 13 bases lay between the germline ends. CDR3 sequence: CASSQVQAAYTDTQYF. DNA for the CDR3: TGCGCCAGCAGCCAAGTTCAAGCGGCGTACACAGATACGCAGTATTTT.

Worth noting for this clone: Other DNA variants within this sample encode the same CDR3. J is TRBJ1-1 and V is TRBV27; D not resolved. The CDR3 is made up of 11 amino acids. From germline, CDR1 is MNHEY and CDR2 SMNVEV (reference sequence). Trimming shortened V by 9 bases and J by 4 bases, and 9 bases separated the two germline ends. The CDR3: CASSRGTEAFF. DNA of the CDR3: TGTGCCAGTTCCCGGGGCACTGAAGCTTTCTTT.

This sequence joins TRBV18 and TRBJ1-2; the D gene is possibly TRBD1 (5 bases). Trimming took off 2 bases at V and 0 bases at J, with 10 bases between the two ends. Germline CDR1 and CDR2: KGHSH and LQKENI. The CDR3 length is 15 residues. The CDR3 region is CASSPVSTANYGYTF. CDR3 in DNA: TGTGCCAGCTCACCAGTATCGACAGCTAACTATGGCTACACCTTC.